Included here is one T cell receptor (beta chain) sequence, with context. The antigen remains unidentified. TCRdb's table, derived via immunoSEQ multiplex PCR, lists solely in-frame clones and lacks some. The table has over a million clones, roughly 97% seen once. This sample stems from a study of shared clonotypes between healthy human individuals. Study findings and constraints: Generation probabilities of non-shared clonotypes were lower (relative to those shared by all four donors).

This CDR3 region has 14 residues. Per the germline V gene, CDR1 is SNHLY and CDR2 is FYNNEI. V lost 3 bases, J lost 5 bases, and 10 bases lay in between. The receptor was derived from a man aged 30 to 39 in good health. This sequence joins TRBV2 and TRBJ1-4; D is ambiguous. Sequencing input: naive CD4+ T cells sorted from blood. Described subset: CD45RA+ positively selected. The CDR3, as DNA: TGTGCCAGCAGTGAGCGTCGGATAAATGAAAAACTGTTTTTT. This sequence encodes CASSERRINEKLFF.